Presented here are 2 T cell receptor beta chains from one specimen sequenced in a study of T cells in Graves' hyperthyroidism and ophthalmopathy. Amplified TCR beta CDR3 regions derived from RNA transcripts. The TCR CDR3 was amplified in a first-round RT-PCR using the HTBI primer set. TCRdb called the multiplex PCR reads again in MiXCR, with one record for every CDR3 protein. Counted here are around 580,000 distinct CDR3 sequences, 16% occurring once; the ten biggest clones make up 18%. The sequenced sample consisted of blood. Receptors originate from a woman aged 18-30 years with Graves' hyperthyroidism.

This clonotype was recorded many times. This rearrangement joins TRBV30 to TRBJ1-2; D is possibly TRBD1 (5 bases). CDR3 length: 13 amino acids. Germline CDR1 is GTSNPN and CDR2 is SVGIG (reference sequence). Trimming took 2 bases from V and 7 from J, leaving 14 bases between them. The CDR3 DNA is TGTGCCTGGAGTCCGATTCGGCAGGGTGGCTACACCTTC. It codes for CAWSPIRQGGYTF.

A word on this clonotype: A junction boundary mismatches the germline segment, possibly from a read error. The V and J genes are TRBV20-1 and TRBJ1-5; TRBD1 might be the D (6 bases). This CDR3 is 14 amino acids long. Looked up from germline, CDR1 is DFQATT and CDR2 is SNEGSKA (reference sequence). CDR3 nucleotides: TGCAGTGCTATCGGGGGGCGCGGCAATCAGCCCCCGCATTTT. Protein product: CSAIGGRGNQPPHF.